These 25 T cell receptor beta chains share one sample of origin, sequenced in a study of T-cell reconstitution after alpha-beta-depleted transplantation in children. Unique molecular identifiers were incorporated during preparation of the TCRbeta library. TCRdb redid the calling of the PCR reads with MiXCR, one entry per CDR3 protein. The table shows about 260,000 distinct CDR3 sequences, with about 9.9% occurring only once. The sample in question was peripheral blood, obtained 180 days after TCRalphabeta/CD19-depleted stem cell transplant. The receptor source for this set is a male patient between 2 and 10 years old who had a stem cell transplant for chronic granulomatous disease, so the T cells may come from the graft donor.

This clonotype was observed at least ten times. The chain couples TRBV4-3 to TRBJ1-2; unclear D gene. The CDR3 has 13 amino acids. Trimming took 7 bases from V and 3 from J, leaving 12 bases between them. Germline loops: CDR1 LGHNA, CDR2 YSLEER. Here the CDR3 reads CASTRQLHYGYTF. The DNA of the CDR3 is TGCGCCAGCACCCGGCAGCTCCACTATGGCTACACCTTC.

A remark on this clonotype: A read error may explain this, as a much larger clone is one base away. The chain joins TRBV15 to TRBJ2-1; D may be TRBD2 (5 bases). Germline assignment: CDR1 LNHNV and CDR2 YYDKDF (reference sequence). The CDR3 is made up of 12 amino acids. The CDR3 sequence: CATSRERWEHFF. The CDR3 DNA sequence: TGTGCCACCAGCAGAGAAAGGTGGGAGCATTTCTTC.

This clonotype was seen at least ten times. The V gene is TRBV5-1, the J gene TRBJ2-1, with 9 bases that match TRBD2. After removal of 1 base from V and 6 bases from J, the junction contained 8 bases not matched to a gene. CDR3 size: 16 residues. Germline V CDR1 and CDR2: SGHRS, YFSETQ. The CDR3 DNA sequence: TGCGCCAGCAGCTTGAAGGCGGGAGGGCCAGTCAATGAGCAGTTCTTC. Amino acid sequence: CASSLKAGGPVNEQFF.

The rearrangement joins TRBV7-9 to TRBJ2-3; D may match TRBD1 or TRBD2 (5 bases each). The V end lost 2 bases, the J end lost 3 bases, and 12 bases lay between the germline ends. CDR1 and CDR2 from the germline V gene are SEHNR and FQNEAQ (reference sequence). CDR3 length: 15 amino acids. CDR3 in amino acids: CASSLLVGETDTQYF. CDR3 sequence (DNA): TGTGCCAGCAGCTTATTGGTGGGGGAGACAGATACGCAGTATTTT.

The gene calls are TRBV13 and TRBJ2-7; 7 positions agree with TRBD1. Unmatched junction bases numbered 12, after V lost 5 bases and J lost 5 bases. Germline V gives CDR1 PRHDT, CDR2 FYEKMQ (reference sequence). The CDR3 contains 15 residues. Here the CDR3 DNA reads TGTGCCAGCAGCATGCTAGGACAGGTTCTGGACGAGCAGTACTTC. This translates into CASSMLGQVLDEQYF.

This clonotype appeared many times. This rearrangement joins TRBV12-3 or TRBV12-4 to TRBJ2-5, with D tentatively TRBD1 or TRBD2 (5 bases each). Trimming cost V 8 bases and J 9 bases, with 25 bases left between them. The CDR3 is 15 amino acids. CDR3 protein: CASSRSRTGRMAQYF. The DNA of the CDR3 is TGTGCCAGCTCTCGATCCAGGACGGGGCGAATGGCCCAGTACTTC.

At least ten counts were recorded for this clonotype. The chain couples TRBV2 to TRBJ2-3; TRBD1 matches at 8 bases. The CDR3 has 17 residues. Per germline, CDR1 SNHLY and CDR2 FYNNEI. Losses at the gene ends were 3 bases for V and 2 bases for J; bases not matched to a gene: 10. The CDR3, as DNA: TGTGCCAGCAGTGAGTTGGACAGGGCGAAGGACACAGATACGCAGTATTTT. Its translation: CASSELDRAKDTDTQYF.

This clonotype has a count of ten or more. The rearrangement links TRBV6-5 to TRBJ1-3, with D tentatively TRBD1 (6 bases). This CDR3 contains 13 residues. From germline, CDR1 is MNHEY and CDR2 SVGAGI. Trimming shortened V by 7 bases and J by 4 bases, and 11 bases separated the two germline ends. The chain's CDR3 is CASIQGMGNTIYF. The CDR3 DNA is TGTGCCAGCATCCAGGGGATGGGAAACACCATATATTTT.

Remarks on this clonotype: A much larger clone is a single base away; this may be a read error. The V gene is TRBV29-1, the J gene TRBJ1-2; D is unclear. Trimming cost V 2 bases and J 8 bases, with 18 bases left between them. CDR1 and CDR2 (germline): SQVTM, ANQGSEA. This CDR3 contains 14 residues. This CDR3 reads CSVEIGKGMRGYTF. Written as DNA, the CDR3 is TGCAGCGTTGAAATTGGCAAGGGAATGAGGGGCTACACCTTC.

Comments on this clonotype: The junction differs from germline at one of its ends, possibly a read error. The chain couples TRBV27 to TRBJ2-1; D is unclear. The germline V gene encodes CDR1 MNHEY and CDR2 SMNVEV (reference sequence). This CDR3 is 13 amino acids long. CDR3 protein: CASKPLGLHEHFF. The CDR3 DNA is TGTGCCAGCAAACCCCTTGGCCTGCATGAGCATTTCTTC.

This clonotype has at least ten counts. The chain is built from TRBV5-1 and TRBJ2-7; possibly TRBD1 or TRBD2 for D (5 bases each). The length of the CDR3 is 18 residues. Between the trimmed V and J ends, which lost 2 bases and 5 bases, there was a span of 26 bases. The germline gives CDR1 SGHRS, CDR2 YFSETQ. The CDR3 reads CASSFRDERWGALDEQYF. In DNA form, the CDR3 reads TGCGCCAGCAGCTTCCGGGACGAGCGATGGGGAGCCCTTGACGAGCAGTACTTC. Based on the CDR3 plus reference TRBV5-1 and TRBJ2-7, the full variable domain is KAGVTQTPRYLIKTRGQQVTLSCSPISGHRSVSWYQQTPGQGLQFLFEYFSETQRNKGNFPGRFSGRQFSNSRSEMNVSTLELGDSALYLCASSFRDERWGALDEQYFGPGTRLTVT.

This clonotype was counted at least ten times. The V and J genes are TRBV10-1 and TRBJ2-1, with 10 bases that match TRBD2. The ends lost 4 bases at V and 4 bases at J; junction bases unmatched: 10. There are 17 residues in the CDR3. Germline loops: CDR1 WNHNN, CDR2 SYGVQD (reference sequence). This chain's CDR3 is CASSAIPKTSGYNEQFF. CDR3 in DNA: TGCGCCAGCAGTGCCATTCCAAAGACTAGCGGGTACAATGAGCAGTTCTTC.

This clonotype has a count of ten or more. The CDR3 protein is CASSRETSTDTQYF. In DNA form, the CDR3 reads TGCGCCAGCAGTCGAGAGACCAGCACAGATACGCAGTATTTT. The chain uses TRBV5-1 and TRBJ2-3; D call uncertain. The germline V and J ends were trimmed by 5 bases and 0 bases, with 10 bases remaining between them. Germline CDR1 reads SGHRS; CDR2 reads YFSETQ. CDR3 length: 14 amino acids.

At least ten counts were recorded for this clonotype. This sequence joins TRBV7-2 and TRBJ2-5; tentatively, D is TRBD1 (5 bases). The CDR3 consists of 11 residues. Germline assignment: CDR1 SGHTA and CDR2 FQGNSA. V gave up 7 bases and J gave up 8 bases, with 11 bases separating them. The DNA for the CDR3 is TGTGCCAGCAACTCAGGGTTAACCCAGTACTTC. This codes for CASNSGLTQYF.

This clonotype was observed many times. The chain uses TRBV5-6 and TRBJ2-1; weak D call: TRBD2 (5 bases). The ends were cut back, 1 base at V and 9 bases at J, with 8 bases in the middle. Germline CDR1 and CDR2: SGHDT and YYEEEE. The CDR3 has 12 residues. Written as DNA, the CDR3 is TGTGCCAGCAGCTTGACGCGGGCTGAGCAGTTCTTC. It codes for CASSLTRAEQFF.

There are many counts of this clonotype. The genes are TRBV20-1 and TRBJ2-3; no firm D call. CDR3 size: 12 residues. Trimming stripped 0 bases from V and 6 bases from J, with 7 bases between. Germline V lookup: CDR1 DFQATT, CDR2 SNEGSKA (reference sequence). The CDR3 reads CSARDFVDTQYF. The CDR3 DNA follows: TGCAGTGCTAGAGATTTTGTGGATACGCAGTATTTT.

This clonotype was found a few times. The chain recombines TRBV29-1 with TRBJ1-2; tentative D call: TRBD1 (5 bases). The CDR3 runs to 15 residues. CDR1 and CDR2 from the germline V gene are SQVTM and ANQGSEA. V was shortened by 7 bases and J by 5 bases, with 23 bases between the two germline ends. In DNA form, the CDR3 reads TGCAGCGCCACGGCCGGGACCACTATTCTTTATGGCTACACCTTC. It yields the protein CSATAGTTILYGYTF.

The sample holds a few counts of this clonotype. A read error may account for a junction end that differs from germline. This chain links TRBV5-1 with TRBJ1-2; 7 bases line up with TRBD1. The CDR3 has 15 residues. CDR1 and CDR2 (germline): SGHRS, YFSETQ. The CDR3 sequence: CASSGTARSRYGDTF. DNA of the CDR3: TGCGCCAGCAGCGGGACAGCGCGGTCCCGCTATGGCGACACCTTC. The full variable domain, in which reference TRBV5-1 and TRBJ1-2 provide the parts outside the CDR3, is KAGVTQTPRYLIKTRGQQVTLSCSPISGHRSVSWYQQTPGQGLQFLFEYFSETQRNKGNFPGRFSGRQFSNSRSEMNVSTLELGDSALYLCASSGTARSRYGDTFGSGTRLTVV.

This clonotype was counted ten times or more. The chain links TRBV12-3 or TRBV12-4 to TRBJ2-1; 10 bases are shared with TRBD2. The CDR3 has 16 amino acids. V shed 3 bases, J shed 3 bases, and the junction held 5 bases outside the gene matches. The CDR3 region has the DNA TGTGCCAGCAGTTTTGTAGCGGGAGGCAGCTACAATGAGCAGTTCTTC. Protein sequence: CASSFVAGGSYNEQFF.

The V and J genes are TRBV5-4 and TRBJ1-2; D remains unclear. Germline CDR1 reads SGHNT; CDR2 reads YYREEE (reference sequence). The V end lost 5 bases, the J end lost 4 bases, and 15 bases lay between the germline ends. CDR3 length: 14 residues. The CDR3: CASRGPSGIYGYTF. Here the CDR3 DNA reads TGTGCCAGCAGGGGCCCTTCGGGAATCTATGGCTACACCTTC. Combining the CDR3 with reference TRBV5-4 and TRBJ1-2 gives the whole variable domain ETGVTQSPTHLIKTRGQQVTLRCSSQSGHNTVSWYQQALGQGPQFIFQYYREEENGRGNFPPRFSGLQFPNYSSELNVNALELDDSALYLCASRGPSGIYGYTFGSGTRLTVV.

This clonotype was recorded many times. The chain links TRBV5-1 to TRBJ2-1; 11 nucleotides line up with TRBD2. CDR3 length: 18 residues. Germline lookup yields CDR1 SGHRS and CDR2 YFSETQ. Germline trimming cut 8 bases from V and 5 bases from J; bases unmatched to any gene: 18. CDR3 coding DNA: TGCGCCAGTTACGCTTCTCCGGCTAGCGGGAGGCGTAACAATGAGCAGTTCTTC. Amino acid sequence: CASYASPASGRRNNEQFF.

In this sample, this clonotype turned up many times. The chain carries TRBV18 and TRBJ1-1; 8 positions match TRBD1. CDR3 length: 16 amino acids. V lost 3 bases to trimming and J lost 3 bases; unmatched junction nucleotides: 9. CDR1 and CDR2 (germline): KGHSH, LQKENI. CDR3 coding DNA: TGTGCCAGCTCACCCCCGTGGACAGGGCCCGACACTGAAGCTTTCTTT. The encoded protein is CASSPPWTGPDTEAFF.

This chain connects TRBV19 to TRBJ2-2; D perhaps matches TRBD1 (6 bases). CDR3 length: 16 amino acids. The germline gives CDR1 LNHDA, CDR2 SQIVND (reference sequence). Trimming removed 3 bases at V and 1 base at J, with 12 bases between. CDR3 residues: CASSMRGRENTGELFF. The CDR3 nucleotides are TGTGCCAGTAGTATGAGGGGGAGAGAGAACACCGGGGAGCTGTTTTTT.

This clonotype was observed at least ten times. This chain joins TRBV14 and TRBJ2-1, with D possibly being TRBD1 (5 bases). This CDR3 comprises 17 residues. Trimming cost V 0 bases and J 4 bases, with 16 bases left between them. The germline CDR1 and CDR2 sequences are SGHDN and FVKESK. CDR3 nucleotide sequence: TGTGCCAGCAGCCAAGATCGTTTCCAGGGAAGTTACAATGAGCAGTTCTTC. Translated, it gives CASSQDRFQGSYNEQFF.

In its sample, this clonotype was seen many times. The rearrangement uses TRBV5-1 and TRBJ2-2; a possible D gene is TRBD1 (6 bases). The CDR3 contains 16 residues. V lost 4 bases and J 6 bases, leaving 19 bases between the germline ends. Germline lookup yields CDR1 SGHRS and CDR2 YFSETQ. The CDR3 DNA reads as TGCGCCAGCAGCACGGACAGTGCAATTGGCGCCGGGGAGCTGTTTTTT. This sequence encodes CASSTDSAIGAGELFF.